The 25 T cell receptor beta chains presented below share a single source sample, sequenced in a study of spatial heterogeneity in lung cancer. Time point given: sample taken at primary tumor resection. Tumor, nontumor lung or frozen PBMC supplied whole RNA that was sequenced unsorted. TCRdb re-analysed the 5' RACE reads in MiXCR, keeping a single row per CDR3 protein. The sample records 50,000 to 65,000 distinct CDR3 sequences, approximately 8% being singletons. Source: PBMCs, taken at surgery. Receptor source: a female donor with early-stage non-small cell lung cancer.

V gene TRBV2 combines with J gene TRBJ2-5; tentatively, D is TRBD1 or TRBD2 (5 bases each). V lost 0 bases, J lost 5 bases, and 13 bases lay in between. This CDR3 spans 15 amino acids. The V gene's germline CDR1 is SNHLY and CDR2 FYNNEI. The CDR3 sequence: CASSEARGQGETQYF. The CDR3 DNA reads as TGTGCCAGCAGTGAAGCGCGAGGGCAGGGCGAGACCCAGTACTTC.

The rearrangement links TRBV12-3 or TRBV12-4 to TRBJ2-3; D is unresolved. The CDR3 extends over 16 amino acids. V was trimmed by 8 bases and J by 0 bases, leaving 18 bases between them. The CDR3 DNA sequence: TGTGCCAGCCCCCAAACGGCCGGAGTTAGCACAGATACGCAGTATTTT. This encodes CASPQTAGVSTDTQYF.

This clonotype came up many times. This sequence joins TRBV20-1 and TRBJ1-1; maybe TRBD1 (6 bases). Germline V gives CDR1 DFQATT, CDR2 SNEGSKA (reference sequence). This CDR3 spans 14 amino acids. Trimming stripped 1 base from V and 7 bases from J, with 16 bases between. CDR3 DNA: TGCAGTGCTAGAGTTACAGGGTTAGTGGGTGAAGCTTTCTTT. Translation gives CSARVTGLVGEAFF.

The chain links TRBV3-1 to TRBJ2-7, with a tentative D call TRBD1 (5 bases). Per the germline V gene, CDR1 is LGHDT and CDR2 is YNNKEL (reference sequence). V lost 3 bases to trimming and J lost 6 bases, with 12 bases between them. The CDR3 loop spans 13 amino acids. CDR3 sequence reads: CASSHGRAAEQYV. The CDR3 region has the DNA TGTGCCAGCAGCCATGGCAGGGCGGCCGAGCAGTACGTC.

This clonotype was seen a handful of times. The chain joins TRBV7-9 to TRBJ2-4; 8 positions agree with TRBD2. This CDR3 contains 16 residues. The ends lost 1 base at V and 5 bases at J; junction bases unmatched: 7. Germline CDR1 is SEHNR and CDR2 is FQNEAQ (reference sequence). The CDR3 region is CASSLGGGSLENIQYF. The CDR3 nucleotides are TGTGCCAGCAGCTTAGGCGGGGGGTCATTGGAAAACATTCAGTACTTC.

This clonotype was observed many times. The rearrangement joins TRBV28 to TRBJ2-1, with 7 bases lining up with TRBD2. CDR1 is MDHEN, CDR2 SYDVKM, per germline. V shed 1 base, J shed 0 bases, and the junction held 0 bases outside the gene matches. This CDR3 comprises 15 residues. The CDR3 reads CASSLSGGSYNEQFF. The CDR3 DNA reads TGTGCCAGCAGTTTATCGGGGGGCTCCTACAATGAGCAGTTCTTC.

Only a few counts were recorded for this clonotype. This chain uses TRBV11-2 with TRBJ2-2, with no clear D. Germline loops: CDR1 SGHAT, CDR2 FQNNGV. This CDR3 is built from 15 residues. V lost 2 bases and J 5 bases, leaving 12 bases between the germline ends. DNA for the CDR3: TGTGCCAGCAGCTTATTGGCTAGTATGACCGGGGAGCTGTTTTTT. Protein sequence: CASSLLASMTGELFF. The full variable domain, in which reference TRBV11-2 and TRBJ2-2 provide the parts outside the CDR3, is EAGVAQSPRYKIIEKRQSVAFWCNPISGHATLYWYQQILGQGPKLLIQFQNNGVVDDSQLPKDRFSAERLKGVDSTLKIQPAKLEDSAVYLCASSLLASMTGELFFGEGSRLTVL.

The rearrangement joins TRBV12-3 or TRBV12-4 to TRBJ2-2, with TRBD1 identical over 7 bases. CDR3 length equals 14 residues. J was trimmed by 6 bases and V by 6 bases; bases with no gene match: 7. The CDR3 nucleotides read TGTGCCAGCAGATGGACAGGTTGGGCCGGGGAGCTGTTTTTT. It specifies CASRWTGWAGELFF.

In this sample, this clonotype turned up a few times. The chain recombines TRBV10-3 with TRBJ1-1; tentative D call: TRBD1 (6 bases). V was trimmed by 1 base and J by 1 base, leaving 13 bases between them. Per the germline V gene, CDR1 is ENHRY and CDR2 is SYGVKD. The length of the CDR3 is 16 residues. The CDR3 DNA reads as TGTGCCATCAGTGAGTTTGTGGACAGAAGGAACACTGAAGCTTTCTTT. Protein product: CAISEFVDRRNTEAFF.

This sequence joins TRBV6-5 and TRBJ1-1; TRBD1 might be the D (6 bases). Between the trimmed V and J ends, which lost 6 bases and 3 bases, there was a span of 14 bases. This CDR3 spans 14 amino acids. Germline CDR1 and CDR2: MNHEY and SVGAGI. CDR3 coding DNA: TGTGCCAGCAGCTACGAAGGGGGAGACACTGAAGCTTTCTTT. This sequence encodes CASSYEGGDTEAFF.

This clonotype was counted ten times or more. The genes are TRBV20-1 and TRBJ2-3; D ambiguous. V gave up 3 bases and J gave up 2 bases, with 15 bases separating them. CDR3 length: 15 amino acids. Germline CDR1 reads DFQATT; CDR2 reads SNEGSKA (reference sequence). As DNA, the CDR3 is TGCAGTGCTAGTAGGGTAGTGGCAGCCACAGATACGCAGTATTTT. Its protein product is CSASRVVAATDTQYF.

Points on this clonotype: A much larger clone differs by one base, so this may be a read error. V usage is TRBV7-9 and J usage is TRBJ1-1; 7 bases map to TRBD1. The trim removed 4 bases at V and 3 bases at J, leaving 5 bases unmatched. The CDR3 loop spans 14 amino acids. Per the germline V gene, CDR1 is SEHNR and CDR2 is FQNEAQ (reference sequence). The CDR3 DNA reads TGTGCCAGCAGCTACAGGGGTGATGACACTGAAGCTTTCTTT. Residues: CASSYRGDDTEAFF.

The chain has TRBV5-1 and TRBJ2-7, with unresolved D. There are 13 residues in the CDR3. The ends were cut back, 0 bases at V and 3 bases at J, with 7 bases in the middle. Germline loops: CDR1 SGHRS, CDR2 YFSETQ. The CDR3 protein is CASSLVGDYEQYF. The CDR3 DNA reads TGCGCCAGCAGCTTGGTAGGCGACTACGAGCAGTACTTC.

This clonotype was detected ten times or more. The chain has TRBV2 and TRBJ2-3; 8 nucleotides align to TRBD2. V was clipped by 4 bases and J by 4 bases; unmatched bases: 4. The CDR3 runs 14 residues. Germline values: CDR1 SNHLY, CDR2 FYNNEI. Written as DNA, the CDR3 is TGTGCCAGCAGTGCCACAGCGGGGGCAGATACGCAGTATTTT. It is translated as CASSATAGADTQYF.

There are many counts of this clonotype. The chain has TRBV20-1 and TRBJ2-3; 7 bases align to TRBD1. The V gene's germline CDR1 is DFQATT and CDR2 SNEGSKA (reference sequence). This CDR3 region has 15 residues. V was pared by 6 bases and J by 3 bases, with 12 bases of the junction left unmatched. CDR3 DNA sequence: TGCAGTGCCATGGACGGGACAGCGAGTACAGATACGCAGTATTTT. Its translation: CSAMDGTASTDTQYF.

Ten or more counts support this clonotype. This rearrangement joins TRBV3-1 to TRBJ2-4; D is possibly TRBD1 or TRBD2 (5 bases each). V was pared by 3 bases and J by 4 bases, with 13 bases between. Per germline, CDR1 LGHDT and CDR2 YNNKEL (reference sequence). The CDR3 runs to 15 residues. The CDR3 protein is CASSHRGELKNIQYF. The CDR3 DNA sequence: TGTGCCAGCAGCCATAGGGGAGAACTGAAAAACATTCAGTACTTC.

The J gene is TRBJ2-1, the V gene TRBV7-4, with D perhaps TRBD1 or TRBD2 (5 bases each). V dropped 0 bases and J dropped 2 bases, with 14 bases sitting between them. This CDR3 region has 17 residues. Germline-derived CDR1 and CDR2 are SGHVT and SQSDAQ. The CDR3 protein is CASSLAPEGKAYNEQFF. CDR3 DNA sequence: TGTGCCAGCAGCTTAGCCCCAGAGGGGAAGGCCTACAATGAGCAGTTCTTC.

This clonotype occurred many times. Here the CDR3 reads CASSLATSAGELFF. The CDR3 DNA reads TGTGCCAGCAGCTTAGCCACCTCTGCCGGGGAGCTGTTTTTT. The chain combines TRBV11-2 with TRBJ2-2, with unresolved D. The CDR3 runs 14 residues. V lost 1 base and J lost 6, with 9 bases in between. Germline CDR1 is SGHAT and CDR2 is FQNNGV. The variable domain in full, with the rest retrieved from reference TRBV11-2 and TRBJ2-2, is EAGVAQSPRYKIIEKRQSVAFWCNPISGHATLYWYQQILGQGPKLLIQFQNNGVVDDSQLPKDRFSAERLKGVDSTLKIQPAKLEDSAVYLCASSLATSAGELFFGEGSRLTVL.

This clonotype was counted only a few times. V and J are TRBV6-5 and TRBJ1-3, with 7 bases fitting TRBD1. CDR3 size: 13 residues. Germline CDR1 reads MNHEY; CDR2 reads SVGAGI. Trimming removed 6 bases from V and 4 bases from J; junction bases left unmatched: 3. The CDR3 DNA sequence: TGTGCCAGCAGACCGACAGGGGGAAACACCATATATTTT. Protein sequence: CASRPTGGNTIYF.

This clonotype was seen ten or more times. This chain connects TRBV10-2 to TRBJ2-3; D is unresolved. The CDR3 runs to 14 residues. V lost 0 bases, J lost 6 bases, and 10 bases lay in between. Germline V gene sequence: CDR1 WSHSY, CDR2 SAAADI. The DNA for the CDR3 is TGCGCCAGCAGTGAGTCAACCCCGTGGGATACGCAGTATTTT. This sequence encodes CASSESTPWDTQYF.

This clonotype came up many times. V usage is TRBV13 and J usage is TRBJ2-3, with TRBD2 matching over 8 bases. This CDR3 region has 14 residues. Trimming cost V 5 bases and J 9 bases; bases outside gene matches: 10. Germline CDR1 is PRHDT and CDR2 is FYEKMQ (reference sequence). The CDR3 here is CASSATSGTQTQYF. The CDR3 bases are TGTGCCAGCAGCGCTACTAGCGGTACCCAAACGCAGTATTTT.

This clonotype was detected ten times or more. CDR3: CSARGLARLEQYF. In DNA, the CDR3 is TGCAGTGCTAGGGGACTAGCGCGCCTCGAGCAGTACTTC. The genes are TRBV20-1 and TRBJ2-7, with 10 bases matching TRBD2. V gave up 3 bases and J gave up 6 bases; unmatched junction bases: 5. Germline CDR1 reads DFQATT; CDR2 reads SNEGSKA (reference sequence). This CDR3 comprises 13 residues.

This clonotype was counted at least ten times. The V call is TRBV27, the J call TRBJ2-7, with D possibly being TRBD1 (5 bases). The germline CDR1 and CDR2 sequences are MNHEY and SMNVEV (reference sequence). The CDR3 consists of 14 residues. Trimming removed 5 bases from V and 0 bases from J, with 11 bases in between. The CDR3: CASSPQGSSYEQYF. The CDR3 DNA reads TGTGCCAGCAGTCCCCAGGGTAGCTCCTACGAGCAGTACTTC.

V gene TRBV28 combines with J gene TRBJ1-5; D remains ambiguous. The CDR3 totals 13 residues. V lost 2 bases, J lost 4 bases, and 6 bases lay in between. Germline V CDR1 and CDR2: MDHEN, SYDVKM. The DNA of the CDR3 is TGTGCCAGCAGTTTAACCCTAAATCAGCCCCAGCATTTT. Amino acid sequence: CASSLTLNQPQHF.

The V and J genes are TRBV20-1 and TRBJ2-1, with D perhaps being TRBD1 or TRBD2 (5 bases each). There are 14 residues in the CDR3. Germline V CDR1 and CDR2: DFQATT, SNEGSKA (reference sequence). V lost 6 bases and J lost 5, with 17 bases in between. In DNA, the CDR3 is TGCAGTGCCCGACGATCTGGGACCAACAATGAGCAGTTCTTC. This translates into CSARRSGTNNEQFF.